This TCR beta chain was observed in a study of blood T cells in healthy people across ages. The study's findings and limits: Expanded clonotype changes were possibly confounded by unknown donor CMV status.

Germline CDR1 and CDR2: SGHTA and FQGNSA. This CDR3 region has 15 residues. Trimming cost V 1 base and J 1 base, with 10 bases left between them. In regard to this clonotype: Its antigen is as yet unknown.

Next came a second PCR, run for about 6 to 12 cycles, which used a sample-barcoded 5' primer along with a J-beta primer mix. At least 2.5 million CDR3-containing paired-end reads were obtained per sample. Using its own MiXCR run on the 5' RACE reads, TCRdb lists one record per CDR3 protein. The data contain 900,000 to 950,000 distinct CDR3 sequences, almost 30% of them singletons. The same data also contributed to another study, on T cells of mothers and their children. This second study notes: In both related and unrelated pairs, TCR recombination output is shaped similarly by thymic selection. Overlap measured in related mother-child pairs was slightly, non-significantly higher than in unrelated pairs.

The chain couples TRBV7-2 to TRBJ2-5, with D maybe TRBD2 (6 bases). Input material: blood. The receptor comes from a woman aged 35 to 49 in good health. The CDR3 DNA follows: TGTGCCAGCAGCTTAGGGTCACTAGCCCAAGAGACCCAGTACTTC. Protein product: CASSLGSLAQETQYF.